The 31 T cell receptor beta chains below all came from one sample that was sequenced in a study of long-term antiretroviral therapy in people with HIV (dated by TCRdb to between 2021 and 2024). The immunoSEQ hsTCRB v3.0 assay was used at survey level resolution to sequence the TRB variable region. TCRdb's version of the immuneACCESS table is confined to in-frame rearrangements and falls short of the full clone set. An unresolved V gene accounts for under half of the shortfall where checked; the remainder is of unknown origin. The sample table shows about 28,000 clones, and roughly 96% are seen once. The ten largest clones represent roughly 8% of the sample. The input for sequencing was unsorted PBMCs, taken more than 6 years after starting antiretroviral therapy. The receptors originated from a man aged 30 to 39 with HIV.

CDR3 sequence reads: CASSHTSTLAGAGDTQYF. The CDR3 DNA follows: TGTGCCAGCAGCCACACCTCAACTTTAGCGGGAGCGGGAGATACGCAGTATTTT. The chain links TRBV5-5 to TRBJ2-3; 9 nucleotides align to TRBD2. V was pared by 4 bases and J by 5 bases, with 17 bases of the junction left unmatched. CDR1 and CDR2 from the germline V gene are SGHKS and YYEKEE (reference sequence). This CDR3 is 18 amino acids long.

The V and J genes are TRBV18 and TRBJ1-1; 10 positions agree with TRBD1. The CDR3 consists of 15 residues. V gave up 3 bases and J gave up 2 bases; unmatched junction bases: 3. CDR1 is KGHSH and CDR2 is LQKENI in the germline V gene. The CDR3 DNA is TGTGCCAGCTCACCGGGACAGGGGATCAACACTGAAGCTTTCTTT. Translating it yields CASSPGQGINTEAFF.

This rearrangement joins TRBV15 to TRBJ1-1; 8 bases are shared with TRBD1. Trimming at V came to 4 bases and at J to 5 bases, leaving 6 bases not matched to a gene. This CDR3 has 14 amino acids. CDR1 and CDR2 (germline): LNHNV, YYDKDF (reference sequence). CDR3 bases: TGTGCCACCAGCAAGGACAGGGATTGGACTGAAGCTTTCTTT. Protein product: CATSKDRDWTEAFF.

The chain uses TRBV2 and TRBJ2-2, with 8 bases identical to TRBD2. V lost 3 bases, J lost 5 bases, and 8 bases stayed unmatched. Per germline, CDR1 SNHLY and CDR2 FYNNEI. This CDR3 has 16 residues. Written as DNA, the CDR3 is TGTGCCAGCAGTGACGTCCGGGGGGGCGGAACCGGGGAGCTGTTTTTT. The encoded protein is CASSDVRGGGTGELFF.

This clone was seen only a few times. This sequence joins TRBV28 and TRBJ2-7; the match to TRBD1 covers 7 bases. V lost 6 bases, J lost 2 bases, and 16 bases stayed unmatched. This CDR3 is 17 amino acids long. Germline-derived CDR1 and CDR2 are MDHEN and SYDVKM. CDR3 region: CASSPATETGKAYEQYF. The CDR3 DNA follows: TGTGCCAGCAGCCCTGCCACCGAGACAGGGAAGGCCTACGAGCAGTACTTC. The complete variable domain, with remaining parts taken from reference TRBV28 and TRBJ2-7, reads DVKVTQSSRYLVKRTGEKVFLECVQDMDHENMFWYRQDPGLGLRLIYFSYDVKMKEKGDIPEGYSVSREKKERFSLILESASTNQTSMYLCASSPATETGKAYEQYFGPGTRLTVT.

This clone is medium-sized in the sample. CDR3 nucleotide sequence: TGTGCCAGCAGCTTAGAGAAGGGGCCGACCTACGAGCAGTACTTC. Translated: CASSLEKGPTYEQYF. The chain employs TRBV7-6 and TRBJ2-7; D possibly corresponds to TRBD1 (5 bases). Between the trimmed V and J ends, which lost 1 base and 2 bases, there was a span of 12 bases. The germline CDR1 and CDR2 sequences are SGHVS and FNYEAQ. The CDR3 contains 15 residues.

The chain links TRBV7-3 to TRBJ2-3; no definite D call. The CDR3 loop spans 12 amino acids. Germline V lookup: CDR1 SGHTA, CDR2 FQGTGA. The V gene lost 1 base and the J gene lost 6 bases, with 5 bases spanning the gap. The CDR3 region has the DNA TGTGCCAGCAGCTTAAACGGCGATACGCAGTATTTT. Protein sequence: CASSLNGDTQYF.

This clone was observed a few times. The chain joins TRBV11-2 to TRBJ2-1; the D is unclear. CDR1 is SGHAT, CDR2 FQNNGV, per germline. CDR3 length: 13 amino acids. V was pared by 0 bases and J by 6 bases, with 6 bases between. The CDR3 nucleotides are TGTGCCAGCAGCTTAGAGATCACCAATGAGCAGTTCTTC. Its translation: CASSLEITNEQFF.

This chain uses TRBV7-9 with TRBJ2-1; D not certain. The CDR3 covers 12 residues. V gave up 2 bases and J gave up 6 bases, with 5 bases separating them. Germline V gene sequence: CDR1 SEHNR, CDR2 FQNEAQ (reference sequence). CDR3 sequence: CASSLSINEQFF. The CDR3 nucleotides are TGTGCCAGCAGCTTATCAATCAATGAGCAGTTCTTC.

The chain's CDR3 is CASSPPGPGNTIYF. CDR3 coding DNA: TGTGCCAGCAGTCCGCCGGGACCTGGAAACACCATATATTTT. The rearrangement links TRBV28 to TRBJ1-3, with D possibly being TRBD1 (5 bases). Germline V gene lookup returns CDR1 MDHEN and CDR2 SYDVKM. The CDR3 totals 14 residues. V was clipped by 5 bases and J by 2 bases, with 10 bases between them.

The V and J genes are TRBV13 and TRBJ2-1, with TRBD2 matching 8 bases. The germline gives CDR1 PRHDT, CDR2 FYEKMQ (reference sequence). J was trimmed by 7 bases and V by 4 bases; bases with no gene match: 9. The CDR3 has 15 amino acids. CDR3 amino acids: CASSYQRESRNEQFF. The CDR3 bases are TGTGCCAGCAGCTACCAGCGGGAGAGCCGGAATGAGCAGTTCTTC.

V gene TRBV27 combines with J gene TRBJ2-2; D is uncertain. Germline V CDR1 and CDR2: MNHEY, SMNVEV (reference sequence). V was shortened by 3 bases and J by 5 bases, with 7 bases between the two germline ends. The CDR3 extends over 13 amino acids. CDR3 region: CASSFPPTGELFF. The CDR3 coding sequence is TGTGCCAGCAGTTTCCCGCCAACCGGGGAGCTGTTTTTT.

The chain uses TRBV18 and TRBJ1-6; D may be TRBD1 (6 bases). CDR1 and CDR2 (germline): KGHSH, LQKENI. The V and J ends lost 3 bases and 14 bases respectively, with 11 bases between them. The CDR3 has 12 amino acids. The chain's CDR3 is CASSPNRDSLHF. CDR3 DNA: TGTGCCAGCTCACCGAACAGGGATTCCCTCCACTTT.

The genes are TRBV2 and TRBJ2-3, with TRBD2 identical over 8 bases. V trimming: 6 bases; J trimming: 7 bases; junction bases outside the gene matches: 6. The CDR3 is 13 residues long. From germline, CDR1 is SNHLY and CDR2 FYNNEI. The chain's CDR3 is CASRRAGDHTQYF. The CDR3 nucleotides read TGTGCCAGCAGGAGAGCGGGAGATCATACGCAGTATTTT.

The rearrangement joins TRBV28 to TRBJ1-2; D perhaps matches TRBD1 (5 bases). The CDR3 runs 13 residues. V was cut by 8 bases and J by 1 base, with 11 bases left in between. Per germline, CDR1 MDHEN and CDR2 SYDVKM. CDR3 nucleotide sequence: TGTGCCAGCGAACAACAGGTTAACTATGGCTACACCTTC. Its translation is CASEQQVNYGYTF.

The chain uses TRBV6-4 and TRBJ2-3, with D hard to call. This CDR3 has 13 residues. Per germline, CDR1 MRHNA and CDR2 SNTAGT. V was shortened by 3 bases and J by 0 bases, with 4 bases between the two germline ends. CDR3 region: CASSERSTDTQYF. The CDR3 DNA follows: TGTGCCAGCAGTGAGAGAAGCACAGATACGCAGTATTTT.

This clone has only one observation. CDR3 in DNA: TGCGCCAGCAGCCAAGAGACGGGAGGGCCTATAAAGTATTTT. It translates to CASSQETGGPIKYF. This chain uses TRBV4-3 with TRBJ2-3, with 8 positions matching TRBD2. The CDR3 sequence is 14 residues long. Germline V CDR1 and CDR2: LGHNA, YSLEER. J lost 13 bases, V lost 0 bases, and 9 bases had no gene match.

The rearrangement links TRBV4-1 to TRBJ2-7; a possible D gene is TRBD2 (6 bases). Germline CDR1 reads MGHRA; CDR2 reads YSYEKL. The CDR3 runs 15 residues. V lost 4 bases and J 5 bases, leaving 18 bases between the germline ends. Written as DNA, the CDR3 is TGCGCCAGCAGCCTTCATAGGAGGGAGATCGACGAGCAGTACTTC. This translates into CASSLHRREIDEQYF.

The CDR3 DNA follows: TGTGCCAGCAGCTTGGATGGCGGGGGACGGAATGAGCAGTTCTTC. Amino acids: CASSLDGGGRNEQFF. The chain links TRBV5-4 to TRBJ2-1; 7 nucleotides align to TRBD2. This CDR3 has 15 residues. From germline, CDR1 is SGHNT and CDR2 YYREEE (reference sequence). The junction had 7 bases not matched to a gene; V was cut back by 0 bases and J by 7 bases.

The chain carries TRBV30 and TRBJ2-3; D is perhaps TRBD2 (6 bases). Germline CDR1 reads GTSNPN; CDR2 reads SVGIG (reference sequence). The CDR3 is 13 amino acids. Trimming cost V 5 bases and J 2 bases, with 11 bases left between them. CDR3 loop: CAWGGGLTDTQYF. CDR3 in DNA: TGTGCCTGGGGTGGGGGACTCACAGATACGCAGTATTTT.

The chain uses TRBV30 and TRBJ2-5, with 9 nucleotides matching TRBD1. V shed 4 bases and J 4 bases; nucleotides not matched to a gene: 1. The germline V gene encodes CDR1 GTSNPN and CDR2 SVGIG (reference sequence). The CDR3 has 12 residues. The CDR3 bases are TGTGCCTGGAAACAGGGGGCAGAGACCCAGTACTTC. The encoded protein is CAWKQGAETQYF.

The chain links TRBV9 to TRBJ1-6, with D tentatively TRBD1 (6 bases). CDR1 and CDR2 (germline): SGDLS, YYNGEE. V was trimmed by 2 bases and J by 7 bases, leaving 10 bases between them. The CDR3 runs to 14 residues. The CDR3 DNA follows: TGTGCCAGCAGCGTGGGGGCCCTAAATTCACCCCTCCACTTT. Translated, it gives CASSVGALNSPLHF. Full variable domain (outside the CDR3, taken from reference TRBV9 and TRBJ1-6): DSGVTQTPKHLITATGQRVTLRCSPRSGDLSVYWYQQSLDQGLQFLIQYYNGEERAKGNILERFSAQQFPDLHSELNLSSLELGDSALYFCASSVGALNSPLHFGNGTRLTVT.

The rearrangement joins TRBV9 to TRBJ2-5; 8 bases are shared with TRBD1. This CDR3 contains 16 residues. The ends lost 0 bases at V and 3 bases at J; junction bases unmatched: 7. The germline V gene encodes CDR1 SGDLS and CDR2 YYNGEE. The CDR3 loop reads CASSVEGTGVEETQYF. The CDR3 nucleotides read TGTGCCAGCAGCGTAGAAGGGACAGGCGTCGAAGAGACCCAGTACTTC.

The CDR3, as DNA: TGCGCCAGCAGCCAAGAGGGGCGAACCACGAGGGGCTACACCTTC. This encodes CASSQEGRTTRGYTF. This chain joins TRBV4-1 and TRBJ1-2; D perhaps matches TRBD1 (5 bases). This CDR3 comprises 15 residues. V dropped 0 bases and J dropped 8 bases, with 16 bases sitting between them. Germline V CDR1 and CDR2: MGHRA, YSYEKL.

This clone showed up just once. The chain recombines TRBV7-2 with TRBJ1-6; D gene ambiguous. The CDR3 consists of 15 residues. Germline V CDR1 and CDR2: SGHTA, FQGNSA. V lost 6 bases to trimming and J lost 0 bases, with 9 bases between them. CDR3 sequence: CASRGRDSYNSPLHF. CDR3 DNA: TGTGCCAGCAGGGGTAGGGACTCCTATAATTCACCCCTCCACTTT.

The J gene is TRBJ2-4, the V gene TRBV19; TRBD2 matches 7 bases. J gave up 1 base and V 1 base, and 7 bases lay outside the gene matches. The germline gives CDR1 LNHDA, CDR2 SQIVND (reference sequence). The CDR3 sequence is 17 residues long. DNA for the CDR3: TGTGCCAGTAGTATAGGTGGACTAGTCTGGGCCAAAAACATTCAGTACTTC. Translation gives CASSIGGLVWAKNIQYF.

The chain carries TRBV5-1 and TRBJ2-5, with TRBD2 matching 8 bases. The CDR3 is made up of 16 amino acids. Germline lookup yields CDR1 SGHRS and CDR2 YFSETQ. Trimming cost V 4 bases and J 1 base; bases outside gene matches: 9. The chain's CDR3 is CASSAGSRGVQETQYF. CDR3 sequence (DNA): TGCGCCAGCAGCGCCGGCTCGCGGGGGGTCCAAGAGACCCAGTACTTC.

The chain recombines TRBV28 with TRBJ1-2; 8 bases match TRBD1. Trimming cost V 5 bases and J 4 bases; bases outside gene matches: 9. The length of the CDR3 is 15 residues. The germline CDR1 and CDR2 sequences are MDHEN and SYDVKM. In DNA form, the CDR3 reads TGTGCCAGCAGTCTCAGGGGGCGCAAGAGCTATGGCTACACCTTC. Translating it yields CASSLRGRKSYGYTF.

There are a few counts of this clone. The V gene is TRBV7-8, the J gene TRBJ1-1; no definite D call. This CDR3 contains 14 residues. The germline V gene encodes CDR1 SGHVS and CDR2 FQNEAQ. Trimming took off 0 bases at V and 7 bases at J, with 12 bases between the two ends. The CDR3 sequence: CASSLAVSSYEAFF. DNA for the CDR3: TGTGCCAGCAGCTTAGCGGTTTCCAGTTATGAAGCTTTCTTT.

The rearrangement links TRBV5-4 to TRBJ2-5; D is perhaps TRBD2 (8 bases). The V and J ends lost 6 bases and 5 bases respectively, with 26 bases between them. The CDR3 is 17 residues long. CDR1 SGHNT and CDR2 YYREEE come from the germline V gene (reference sequence). CDR3 nucleotides: TGTGCCAGCACAGGGGGTGGCGGGGGCCCGGGAGGGGAGACCCAGTACTTC. This encodes CASTGGGGGPGGETQYF. The full variable domain, with the rest looked up from reference TRBV5-4 and TRBJ2-5, is ETGVTQSPTHLIKTRGQQVTLRCSSQSGHNTVSWYQQALGQGPQFIFQYYREEENGRGNFPPRFSGLQFPNYSSELNVNALELDDSALYLCASTGGGGGPGGETQYFGPGTRLLVL.

The chain uses TRBV29-1 and TRBJ2-2; a weak D match, TRBD2 (6 bases). V gave up 7 bases and J gave up 0 bases, with 12 bases separating them. Per the germline V gene, CDR1 is SQVTM and CDR2 is ANQGSEA. The CDR3 runs to 14 residues. CDR3 coding DNA: TGCAGCGCCGCGTGGGGGGCGAACACCGGGGAGCTGTTTTTT. This sequence encodes CSAAWGANTGELFF.